This T cell receptor beta chain was recovered during a study of T cell responses to AZD1222 COVID-19 vaccine. Study-wide results and limits: The number of AZD1222 recipients seropositive at baseline was only six. There were repertoire samples only from the period after the peak T cell response. Recipients of two AZD1222 doses showed rising Spike-specific TCR breadth and depth.

The CDR3 length is 18 residues. The V gene end was trimmed by 3 bases and the J gene end by 2 bases; junction bases not matched to a gene: 7. Germline CDR1 is SGHNT and CDR2 is YENEEA. Investigators merged groups given second doses at roughly 4 or roughly 12 weeks. On this clone: Antigen: not known.

Produced via immunoSEQ multiplex PCR; TCRdb's table is partial and in-frame only. The top ten hold 4.5% to 7% of the sample, which has some 140,000 clones, around 90% seen once. This material consisted of peripheral blood, taken 28 days after the second AZD1222 dose. This clonotype was sampled from an adult who received the AZD1222 COVID-19 vaccine. V and J are TRBV11-3 and TRBJ2-1; 13 bases fit TRBD2. The CDR3 coding sequence is TGTGCCAGCAGCTTCGGGACTAGCGGGATGGGGCCCTACAATGAGCAGTTCTTC. Translated: CASSFGTSGMGPYNEQFF.